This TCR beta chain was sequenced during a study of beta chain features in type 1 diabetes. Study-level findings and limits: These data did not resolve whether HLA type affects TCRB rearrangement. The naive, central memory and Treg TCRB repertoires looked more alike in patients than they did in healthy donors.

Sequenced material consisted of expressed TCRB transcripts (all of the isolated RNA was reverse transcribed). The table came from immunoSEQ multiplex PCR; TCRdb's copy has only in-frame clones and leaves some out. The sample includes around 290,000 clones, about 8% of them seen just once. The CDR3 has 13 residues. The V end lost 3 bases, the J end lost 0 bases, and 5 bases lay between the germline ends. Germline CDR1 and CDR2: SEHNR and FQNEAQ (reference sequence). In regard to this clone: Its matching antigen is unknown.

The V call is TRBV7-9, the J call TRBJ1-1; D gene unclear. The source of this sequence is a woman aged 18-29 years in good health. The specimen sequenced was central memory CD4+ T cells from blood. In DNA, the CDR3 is TGTGCCAGCAGCTTTTCAGTGAACACTGAAGCTTTCTTT. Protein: CASSFSVNTEAFF.